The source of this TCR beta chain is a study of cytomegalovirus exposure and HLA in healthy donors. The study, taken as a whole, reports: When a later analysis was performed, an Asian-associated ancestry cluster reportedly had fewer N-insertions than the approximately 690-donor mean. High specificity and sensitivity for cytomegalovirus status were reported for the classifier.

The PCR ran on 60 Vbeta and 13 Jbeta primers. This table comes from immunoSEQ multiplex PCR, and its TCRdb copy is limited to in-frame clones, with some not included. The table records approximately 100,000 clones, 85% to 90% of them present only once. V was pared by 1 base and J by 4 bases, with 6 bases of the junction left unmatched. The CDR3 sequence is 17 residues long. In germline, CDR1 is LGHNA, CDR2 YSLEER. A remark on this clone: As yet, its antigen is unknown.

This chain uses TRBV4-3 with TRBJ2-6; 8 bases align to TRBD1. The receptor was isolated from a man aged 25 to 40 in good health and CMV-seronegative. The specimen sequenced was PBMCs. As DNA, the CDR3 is TGCGCCAGCAGCCAAGGGACAGGGTCGCTCGGGGCCAACGTCCTGACTTTC. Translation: CASSQGTGSLGANVLTF.